These T cell receptor beta chains were read from a single sample in a study of blood T cell repertoires in COVID-19. Here immunoSEQ multiplex PCR was the method, and the copy in TCRdb shows in-frame clones only, minus some. The sample shows under 450,000 clones, over 75% of them seen only once. Sequencing input: PBMCs or T cells enriched from blood (not recorded which). These receptors were taken from a man aged 30-40 years who had recovered from COVID-19. CDR3s include the opening cysteine and the closing phenylalanine or tryptophan. D genes are given only for firm matches. Where a row states a size, it is once, few, many or the class of an expanded clone; other rows omit it.

CDR3aa,CDR3nt,j_gene,len,v_gene,abundance,d_gene
CASFRKDRSNTEAFF,TGTGCCAGCTTCAGAAAGGACAGGTCGAACACTGAAGCTTTCTTT,TRBJ1-1,15,TRBV18,NA,TRBD1
CASSWRQSPNYGYTF,TGTGCCAGCAGTTGGAGACAGTCACCTAACTATGGCTACACCTTC,TRBJ1-2,15,TRBV6-5,NA,NA
CASSRTASYTEAFF,TGTGCCAGCTCGCGGACAGCCAGTTACACTGAAGCTTTCTTT,TRBJ1-1,14,TRBV18,NA,NA
CASSPPGSGQPQHF,TGTGCCAGCAGCCCCCCGGGGTCCGGTCAGCCCCAGCATTTT,TRBJ1-5,14,TRBV7-9,NA,NA
CASSLGWTGGLVGTEAFF,TGCGCCAGCAGCTTGGGATGGACAGGGGGATTGGTGGGTACTGAAGCTTTCTTT,TRBJ1-1,18,TRBV5-1,NA,TRBD1
CASSYTQGFGNQPQHF,TGTGCCAGCAGTTACACACAGGGGTTTGGCAATCAGCCCCAGCATTTT,TRBJ1-5,16,TRBV6-5,NA,TRBD1
CASSVVDTEAFF,TGTGCCAGCAGCGTAGTAGACACTGAAGCTTTCTTT,TRBJ1-1,12,TRBV9,NA,NA
CAWNRAIPHNEQFF,TGTGCCTGGAACAGGGCTATTCCCCACAATGAGCAGTTCTTC,TRBJ2-1,14,TRBV30,NA,NA
CASSEGQGAVRAFF,TGTGCCAGCAGTGAGGGACAGGGGGCCGTTCGAGCTTTCTTT,TRBJ1-1,14,TRBV2,NA,TRBD1
CASTQAGITDTQYF,TGTGCCAGCACGCAAGCGGGGATCACAGATACGCAGTATTTT,TRBJ2-3,14,TRBV18,NA,TRBD2
CASSLGGGNQPQHF,TGCGCCAGCAGCTTGGGGGGAGGCAATCAGCCCCAGCATTTT,TRBJ1-5,14,TRBV5-1,NA,NA
CAIRAGGLGNTIYF,TGTGCCATCAGGGCAGGGGGATTGGGAAACACCATATATTTT,TRBJ1-3,14,TRBV10-3,NA,TRBD1
CASSYGSTDTQYF,TGTGCCAGCAGTTACGGCAGCACAGATACGCAGTATTTT,TRBJ2-3,13,TRBV6-2/TRBV6-3,once,NA
CASSLGTGLQPQHF,TGCGCCAGCAGCTTGGGGACAGGGTTGCAGCCCCAGCATTTT,TRBJ1-5,14,TRBV5-1,once,TRBD1
CASSPTSSGETQYF,TGTGCCAGCAGCCCGACTAGCTCCGGGGAGACCCAGTACTTC,TRBJ2-5,14,TRBV3-1/TRBV3-2,NA,TRBD2
CASTTLFEQEPSFSGNTIYF,TGTGCCAGCACCACACTTTTCGAACAGGAACCATCTTTCTCTGGAAACACCATATATTTT,TRBJ1-3,20,TRBV3-1/TRBV3-2,NA,NA